This TCR beta chain was profiled in a study of cytomegalovirus exposure and HLA in healthy donors. Whole-study findings and limits: A later analysis linked some 18,000 TCR beta sequences to HLA alleles at 0.05 false discovery rate.

Trimming removed 0 bases from V and 1 base from J, with 10 bases in between. This CDR3 region has 15 residues. Per the germline V gene, CDR1 is SGHRS and CDR2 is YFSETQ. These donors counted as nominally healthy when sampled, but unrecorded immune exposures were likely. On this clone itself: The target antigen is unknown.

PCR involved 60 Vbeta and 13 Jbeta primers. The protocol was immunoSEQ multiplex PCR, while the TCRdb copy is restricted to in-frame clones and leaves out a portion. The sample carries more than 85,000 clones, under 80% recorded once. The sequenced sample consisted of PBMCs. The V gene is TRBV5-1, the J gene TRBJ1-1, with a possible D match to TRBD1 (5 bases). This TCR came from a young woman in good health and CMV-seronegative. DNA of the CDR3: TGCGCCAGCAGCTTGGGGGGTAGGGGGAACACTGAAGCTTTCTTT. It encodes CASSLGGRGNTEAFF.